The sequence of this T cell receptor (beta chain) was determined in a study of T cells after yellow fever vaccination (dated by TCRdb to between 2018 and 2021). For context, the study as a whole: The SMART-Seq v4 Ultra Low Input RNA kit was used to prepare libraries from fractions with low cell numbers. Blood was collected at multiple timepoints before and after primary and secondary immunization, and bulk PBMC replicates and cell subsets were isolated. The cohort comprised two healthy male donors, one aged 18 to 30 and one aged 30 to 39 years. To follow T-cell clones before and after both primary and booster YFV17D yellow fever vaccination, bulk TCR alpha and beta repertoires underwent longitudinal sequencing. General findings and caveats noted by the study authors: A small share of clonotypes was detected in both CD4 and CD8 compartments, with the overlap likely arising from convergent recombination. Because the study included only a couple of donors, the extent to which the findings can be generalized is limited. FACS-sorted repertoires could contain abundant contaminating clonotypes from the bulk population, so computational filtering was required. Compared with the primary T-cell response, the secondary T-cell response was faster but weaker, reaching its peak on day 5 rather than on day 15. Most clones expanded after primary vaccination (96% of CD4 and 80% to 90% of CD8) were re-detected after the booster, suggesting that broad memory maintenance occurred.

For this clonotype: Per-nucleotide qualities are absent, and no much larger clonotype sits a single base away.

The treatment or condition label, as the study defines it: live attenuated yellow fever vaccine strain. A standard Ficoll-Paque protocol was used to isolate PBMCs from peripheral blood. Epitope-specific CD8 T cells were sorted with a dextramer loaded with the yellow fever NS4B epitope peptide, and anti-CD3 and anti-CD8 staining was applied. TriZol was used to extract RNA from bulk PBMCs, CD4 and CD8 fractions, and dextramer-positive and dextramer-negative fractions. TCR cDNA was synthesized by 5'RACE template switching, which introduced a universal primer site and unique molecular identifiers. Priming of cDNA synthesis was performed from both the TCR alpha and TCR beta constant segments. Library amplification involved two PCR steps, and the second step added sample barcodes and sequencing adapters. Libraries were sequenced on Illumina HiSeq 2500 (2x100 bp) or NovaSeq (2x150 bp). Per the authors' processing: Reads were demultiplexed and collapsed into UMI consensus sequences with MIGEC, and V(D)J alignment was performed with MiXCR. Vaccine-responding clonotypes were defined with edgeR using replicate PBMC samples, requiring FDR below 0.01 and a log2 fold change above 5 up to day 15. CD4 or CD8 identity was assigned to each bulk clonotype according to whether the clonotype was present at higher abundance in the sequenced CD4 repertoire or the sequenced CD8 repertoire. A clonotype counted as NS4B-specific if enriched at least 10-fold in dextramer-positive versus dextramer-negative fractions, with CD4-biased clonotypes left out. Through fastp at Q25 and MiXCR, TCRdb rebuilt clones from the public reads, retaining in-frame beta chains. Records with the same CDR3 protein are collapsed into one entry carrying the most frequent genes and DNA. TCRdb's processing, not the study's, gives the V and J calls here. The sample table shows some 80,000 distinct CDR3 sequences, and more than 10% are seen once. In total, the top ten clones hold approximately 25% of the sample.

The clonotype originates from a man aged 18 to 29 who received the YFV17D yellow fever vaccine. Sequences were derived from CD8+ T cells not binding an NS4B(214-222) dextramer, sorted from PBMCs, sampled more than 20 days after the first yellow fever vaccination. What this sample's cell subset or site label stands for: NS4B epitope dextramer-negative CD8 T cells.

The DNA sequence follows: TGTGCCAGCAGTTTCCTAGGGGCGCGGAGCGGGGAGCTGTTTTTT. It specifies CASSFLGARSGELFF. The rearranged segments are TRBV27 and TRBJ2-2; TRBD1 might be the D gene, on 5 matching bases. Trimming removed 3 bases from V and 7 bases from J, leaving 15 bases between the germline ends. CDR1 and CDR2, per the germline V gene (reference sequence), are MNHEY and SMNVEV. Taken from cysteine to phenylalanine, the CDR3 has 15 residues. The sequence is cut down to CDR3 DNA, 45 bases in frame from base 1.